These T cell receptor beta chains were read from a single sample in a study of blood T cell repertoires in COVID-19. Measured with immunoSEQ multiplex PCR; TCRdb has only the in-frame clones, and not every one. The data show 300,000 to 350,000 clones, 87% seen once. Sequencing was performed on peripheral blood. The receptors come from a man aged 18 to 30 with active or convalescent COVID-19. CDR3s include the opening cysteine and the closing phenylalanine or tryptophan. The D gene is left open where the match is weak. Size values are once, few and many counts, or a class for expanded clones, and some rows have none.

D,V,J,size,DNA,CDR3
TRBD1,TRBV24-1,TRBJ2-1,.,TGTGCCACCAGTGCCTCAAGAACAGGGGAACTTGGGAATGAGCAGTTCTTC,CATSASRTGELGNEQFF
.,TRBV6-5,TRBJ2-7,.,TGTGCCAGCAGAAGGACAGTTTCCTACGAGCAGTACTTC,CASRRTVSYEQYF
TRBD2,TRBV29-1,TRBJ2-1,.,TGCAGCGTTGCTCGCGGGAGGGCGTCCTACAATGAGCAGTTCTTC,CSVARGRASYNEQFF
.,TRBV28,TRBJ1-4,.,TGTGCCAGCACCCCGCGAGGGGGAAGCAATGAAAAACTGTTTTTT,CASTPRGGSNEKLFF
.,TRBV29-1,TRBJ1-1,.,TGCAGCGTCCGGAGGGGTGGTCGCACTGAAGCTTTCTTT,CSVRRGGRTEAFF
.,TRBV12-5,TRBJ2-5,.,TGTGCTAGTGGTTTGGTAAAAGGGGACACCTACCAAGAGACCCAGTACTTC,CASGLVKGDTYQETQYF
TRBD1,TRBV6-5,TRBJ2-7,.,TGTGCCAGCAGTCAGGGCGAGACAGGGTATTACGAGCAGTACTTC,CASSQGETGYYEQYF
.,TRBV3-1/TRBV3-2,TRBJ1-1,.,TGTGCCAGCAGCCGAGACCCCAAGAGGGCTTTCTTT,CASSRDPKRAFF
.,TRBV18,TRBJ2-7,.,TGTGCCAGCTCACCACTCGACACCCGTTTCTCCTACGAGCAGTACTTC,CASSPLDTRFSYEQYF
.,TRBV18,TRBJ2-7,.,TGTGCCAGCTCACCAGGGCCCTACGAGCAGTACTTC,CASSPGPYEQYF
.,TRBV5-1,TRBJ2-7,once,TGCGCCAGCAGCCTCACCACTGATAGAGAGCAGTACTTC,CASSLTTDREQYF
.,TRBV9,TRBJ2-3,few,TGTGCCAGCAGCGTAGCGGGTGCGGCACGTCTGGACAATCATAGGAATACGCAGTATTTT,CASSVAGAARLDNHRNTQYF
.,TRBV5-1,TRBJ1-4,.,TGCGCCAGCAGCTCTTCCTCAACTAATGAAAAACTGTTTTTT,CASSSSSTNEKLFF
.,TRBV11-2,TRBJ2-1,.,TGTGCCAGCAGCTTAAGCGCATACAATGAGCAGTTCTTC,CASSLSAYNEQFF
.,TRBV7-8,TRBJ1-1,once,TGTGCCAGCAGCTTATCAGGGCGGGAGTACACGAACACTGAAGCTTTCTTT,CASSLSGREYTNTEAFF
.,TRBV27,TRBJ1-1,.,TGTGCCAGCAGTCCACGACAGGCGAAGAACACTGAAGCTTTCTTT,CASSPRQAKNTEAFF
.,TRBV19,TRBJ1-6,few,TGTGCCACGGCGAAAGGGGGAAGGTATTCACCCCTCCACTTT,CATAKGGRYSPLHF
.,TRBV7-9,TRBJ1-3,many,TGTGCCAGCAGCCCAGGGGCCTCTGGAAACACCATATATTTT,CASSPGASGNTIYF
TRBD1,TRBV7-9,TRBJ1-6,once,TGTGCCAGCAGCTTTACAGGGGGCAATTCACCCCTCCACTTT,CASSFTGGNSPLHF
.,TRBV21-1,TRBJ2-7,.,TGTGCCAGCACTGAGACTAATTTCGATTACGAGCAGTACTTC,CASTETNFDYEQYF
.,TRBV5-5,TRBJ2-7,.,TGTGCCAGCACGGTGGACACCTCCTACGAGCAGTACTTC,CASTVDTSYEQYF
.,TRBV7-9,TRBJ2-2,.,TGTGCCAGCAGGGGGGGAGCCCCCGCCGGGGAGCTGTTTTTT,CASRGGAPAGELFF
.,TRBV5-1,TRBJ2-5,.,TGCGCCAGCAGCTTGTTGGTGACGCAGGAAGAGACCCAGTACTTC,CASSLLVTQEETQYF
.,TRBV19,TRBJ2-1,.,TGTGCCAGTAGTCTCCGCGTGGTAAATGAGCAGTTCTTC,CASSLRVVNEQFF
.,TRBV28,TRBJ2-7,.,TGTGCCAGCAGGGAAGGTTACGCGGGACTCACCTCCGAGCAGTACTTC,CASREGYAGLTSEQYF
TRBD1,TRBV5-1,TRBJ2-1,.,TGCGCCAGCAGCTTGGGGGACAGGGGCAATGAGCAGTTCTTC,CASSLGDRGNEQFF
TRBD1,TRBV4-3,TRBJ2-1,.,TGCGCCAGCAGCCCCCGGGACAGGGGGCTTAATGAGCAGTTCTTC,CASSPRDRGLNEQFF
TRBD1,TRBV25-1,TRBJ1-2,.,TGTGCCAGCAGTTCGACAGGGTGGGGTGGCTACACCTTC,CASSSTGWGGYTF
TRBD2,TRBV19,TRBJ2-1,.,TGTGCCAGTAGTGCACGCCCCGGACTAGCGGACTACAATGAGCAGTTCTTC,CASSARPGLADYNEQFF
.,TRBV28,TRBJ1-5,once,TGTGCCAGCACCCTTGTGAAGGCAGGGTCTCAGCCCCAGCATTTT,CASTLVKAGSQPQHF
TRBD1,TRBV6-6,TRBJ1-5,.,TGTGCCAGCGGACAGGGGAGCAATCAGCCCCAGCATTTT,CASGQGSNQPQHF
.,TRBV18,TRBJ2-2,few,TGTGCCAGCTCACCTGTCGCGCCGAACACCGGGGAGCTGTTTTTT,CASSPVAPNTGELFF
TRBD1,TRBV20-1,TRBJ1-1,once,TGCAGTGCTAGTACAGGGGAGACTGAAGCTTTCTTT,CSASTGETEAFF
.,TRBV4-1,TRBJ2-3,.,TGCGCCAGCAGCCAAGCCGGGAGACGGGTGACTAGCACAGATACGCAGTATTTT,CASSQAGRRVTSTDTQYF
TRBD1,TRBV3-1/TRBV3-2,TRBJ1-4,.,TGTGCCAGCAGCCAAGGGGACAGGTGCGACCATGAAAAACTGTTTTTT,CASSQGDRCDHEKLFF
TRBD1,TRBV6-6,TRBJ1-5,few,TGTGCCAGCAGTTTTCGGACAGGGGGGATTGGTCAGCCCCAGCATTTT,CASSFRTGGIGQPQHF